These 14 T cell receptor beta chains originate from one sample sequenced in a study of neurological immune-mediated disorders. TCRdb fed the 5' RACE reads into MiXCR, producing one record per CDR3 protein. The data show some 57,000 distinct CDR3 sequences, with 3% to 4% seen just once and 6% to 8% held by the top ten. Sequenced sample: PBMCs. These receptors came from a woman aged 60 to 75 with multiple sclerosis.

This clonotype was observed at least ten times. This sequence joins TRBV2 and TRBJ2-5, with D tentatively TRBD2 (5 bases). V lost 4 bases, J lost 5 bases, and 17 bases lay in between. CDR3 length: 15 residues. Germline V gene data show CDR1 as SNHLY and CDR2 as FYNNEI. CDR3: CASSAYASLWETQYF. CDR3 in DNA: TGTGCCAGCAGTGCCTATGCTAGCCTTTGGGAGACCCAGTACTTC.

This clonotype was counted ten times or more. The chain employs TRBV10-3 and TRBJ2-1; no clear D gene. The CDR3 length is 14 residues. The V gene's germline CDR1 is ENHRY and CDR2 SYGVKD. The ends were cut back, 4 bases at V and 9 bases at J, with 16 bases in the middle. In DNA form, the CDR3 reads TGTGCCATCAGTGTAACGGGTCCCTGGGGTGAGCAGTTCTTC. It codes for CAISVTGPWGEQFF.

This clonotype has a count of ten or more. CDR3 sequence reads: CASSIGQGFVIQYF. CDR3 nucleotides: TGTGCCAGCAGCATTGGACAGGGTTTTGTCATTCAGTACTTC. The V call is TRBV12-3 or TRBV12-4, the J call TRBJ2-4, with 8 bases lining up with TRBD1. The CDR3 is 14 amino acids. Unmatched junction bases numbered 10, after V lost 6 bases and J lost 9 bases.

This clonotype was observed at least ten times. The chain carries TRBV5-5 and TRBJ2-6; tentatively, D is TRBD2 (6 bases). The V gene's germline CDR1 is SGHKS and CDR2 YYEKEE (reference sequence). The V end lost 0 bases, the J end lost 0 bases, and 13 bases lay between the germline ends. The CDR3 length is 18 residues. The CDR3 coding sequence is TGTGCCAGCAGCTTGGTCGGGGGTTCGAGCTCTGGGGCCAACGTCCTGACTTTC. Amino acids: CASSLVGGSSSGANVLTF.

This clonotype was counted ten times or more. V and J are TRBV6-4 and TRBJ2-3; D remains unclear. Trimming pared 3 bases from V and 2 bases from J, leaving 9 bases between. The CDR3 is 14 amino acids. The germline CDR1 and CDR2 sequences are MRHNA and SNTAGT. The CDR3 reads CASSEGELTDTQYF. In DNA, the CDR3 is TGTGCCAGCAGTGAGGGCGAACTCACAGATACGCAGTATTTT.

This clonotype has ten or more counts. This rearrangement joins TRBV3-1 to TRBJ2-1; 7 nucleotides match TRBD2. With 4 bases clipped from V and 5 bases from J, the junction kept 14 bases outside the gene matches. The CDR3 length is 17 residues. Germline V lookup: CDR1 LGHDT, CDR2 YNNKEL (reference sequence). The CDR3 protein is CASSPEVASGLNNEQFF. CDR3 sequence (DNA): TGTGCCAGCAGCCCAGAAGTGGCTAGCGGACTGAACAATGAGCAGTTCTTC.

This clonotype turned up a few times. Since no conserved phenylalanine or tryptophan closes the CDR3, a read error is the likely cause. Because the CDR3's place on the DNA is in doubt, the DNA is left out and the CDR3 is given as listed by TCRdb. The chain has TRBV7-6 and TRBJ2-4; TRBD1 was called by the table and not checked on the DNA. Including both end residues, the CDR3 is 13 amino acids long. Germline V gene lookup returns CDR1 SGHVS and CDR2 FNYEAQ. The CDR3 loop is CASSLAPGGDKYV.

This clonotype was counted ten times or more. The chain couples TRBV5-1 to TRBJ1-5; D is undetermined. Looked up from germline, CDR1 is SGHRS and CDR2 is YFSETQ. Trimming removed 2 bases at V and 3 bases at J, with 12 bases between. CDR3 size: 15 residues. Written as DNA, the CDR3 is TGCGCCAGCAGCTTAGGAGGGTCCTCCAATCAGCCCCAGCATTTT. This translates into CASSLGGSSNQPQHF.

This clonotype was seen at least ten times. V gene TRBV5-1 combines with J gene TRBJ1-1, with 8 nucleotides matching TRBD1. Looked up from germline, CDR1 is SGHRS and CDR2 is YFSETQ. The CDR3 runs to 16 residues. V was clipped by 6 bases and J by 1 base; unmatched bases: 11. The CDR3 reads CASNFAAGGRNTEAFF. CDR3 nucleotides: TGCGCCAGCAATTTCGCCGCAGGGGGCAGGAACACTGAAGCTTTCTTT.

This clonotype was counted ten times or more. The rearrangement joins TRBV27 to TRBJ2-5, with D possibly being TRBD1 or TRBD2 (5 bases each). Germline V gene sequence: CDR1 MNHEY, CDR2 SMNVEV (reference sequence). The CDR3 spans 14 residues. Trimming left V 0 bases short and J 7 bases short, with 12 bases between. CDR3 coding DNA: TGTGCCAGCAGTTTATCAGGTCGGGGCGGGACCCAGTACTTC. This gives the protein CASSLSGRGGTQYF.

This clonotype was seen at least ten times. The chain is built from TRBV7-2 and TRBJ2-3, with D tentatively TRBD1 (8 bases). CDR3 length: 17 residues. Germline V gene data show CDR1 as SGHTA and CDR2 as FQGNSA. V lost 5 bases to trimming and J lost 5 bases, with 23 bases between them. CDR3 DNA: TGTGCCAGCAGCACCTCCAGGGGGCCGGGGAGGGGAGATACGCAGTATTTT. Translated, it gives CASSTSRGPGRGDTQYF.

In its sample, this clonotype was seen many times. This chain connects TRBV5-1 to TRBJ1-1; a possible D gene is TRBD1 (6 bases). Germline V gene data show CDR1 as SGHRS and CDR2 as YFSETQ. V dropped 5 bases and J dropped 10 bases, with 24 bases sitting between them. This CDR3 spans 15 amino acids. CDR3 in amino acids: CASSPGAYSYLGAFF. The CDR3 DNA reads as TGCGCCAGCAGTCCGGGGGCGTATTCTTATTTAGGAGCTTTCTTT.

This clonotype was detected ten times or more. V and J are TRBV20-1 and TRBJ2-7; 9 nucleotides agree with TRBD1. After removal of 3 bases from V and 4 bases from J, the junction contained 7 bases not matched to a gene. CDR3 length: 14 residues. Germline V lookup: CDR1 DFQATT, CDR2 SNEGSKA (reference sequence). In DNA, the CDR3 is TGCAGTGCTAGTCGGACAGGGGATTGGTACGAGCAGTACTTC. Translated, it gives CSASRTGDWYEQYF.

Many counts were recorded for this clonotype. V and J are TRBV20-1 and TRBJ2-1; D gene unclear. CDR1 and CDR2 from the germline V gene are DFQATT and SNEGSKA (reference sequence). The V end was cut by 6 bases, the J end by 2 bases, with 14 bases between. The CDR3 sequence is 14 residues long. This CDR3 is CSAQDPRPYNEQFF. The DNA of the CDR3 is TGCAGTGCCCAAGACCCGAGGCCCTACAATGAGCAGTTCTTC.